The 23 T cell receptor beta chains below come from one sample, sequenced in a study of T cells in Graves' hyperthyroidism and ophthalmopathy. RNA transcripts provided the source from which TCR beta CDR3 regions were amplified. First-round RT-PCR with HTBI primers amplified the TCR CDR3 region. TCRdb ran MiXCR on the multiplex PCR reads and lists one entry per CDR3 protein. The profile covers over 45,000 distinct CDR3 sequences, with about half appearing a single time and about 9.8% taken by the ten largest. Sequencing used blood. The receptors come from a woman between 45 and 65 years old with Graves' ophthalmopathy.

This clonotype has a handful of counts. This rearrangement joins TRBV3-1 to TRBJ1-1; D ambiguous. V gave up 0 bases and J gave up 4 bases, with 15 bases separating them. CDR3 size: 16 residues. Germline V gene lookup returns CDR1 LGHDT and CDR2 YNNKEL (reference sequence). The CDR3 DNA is TGTGCCAGCAGCCAAGATTCTAGGGAACTCGGCACTGAAGCTTTCTTT. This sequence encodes CASSQDSRELGTEAFF.

The CDR3: CASSFQGGTDTQFF. The CDR3 bases are TGTGCCAGCAGCTTTCAAGGGGGGACAGATACGCAGTTCTTC. This chain uses TRBV5-4 with TRBJ2-1; a possible D gene is TRBD1 (7 bases). V gave up 2 bases and J gave up 12 bases, with 18 bases separating them. Germline CDR1 SGHNT, CDR2 YYREEE (reference sequence). This CDR3 contains 14 residues.

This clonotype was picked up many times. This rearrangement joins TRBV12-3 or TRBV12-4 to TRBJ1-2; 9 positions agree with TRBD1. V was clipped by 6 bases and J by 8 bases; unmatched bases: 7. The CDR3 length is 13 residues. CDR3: CASSLDRGMGYTF. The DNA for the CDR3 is TGTGCCAGCAGCTTGGACAGGGGTATGGGCTACACCTTC.

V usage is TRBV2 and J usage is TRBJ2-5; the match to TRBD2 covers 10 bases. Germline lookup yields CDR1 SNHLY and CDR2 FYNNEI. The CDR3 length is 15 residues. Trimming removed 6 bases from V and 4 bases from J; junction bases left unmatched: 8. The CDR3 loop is CASSLSGGGPETQYF. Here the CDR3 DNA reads TGTGCCAGCAGCCTGAGCGGGGGGGGCCCAGAGACCCAGTACTTC.

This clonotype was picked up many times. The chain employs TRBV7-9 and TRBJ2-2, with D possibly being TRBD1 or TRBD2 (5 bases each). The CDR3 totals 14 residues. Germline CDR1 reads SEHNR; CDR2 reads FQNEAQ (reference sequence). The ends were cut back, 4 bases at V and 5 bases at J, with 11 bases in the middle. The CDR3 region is CASSWDRRTGELFF. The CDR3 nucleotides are TGTGCCAGCAGCTGGGACCGCCGAACCGGGGAGCTGTTTTTT.

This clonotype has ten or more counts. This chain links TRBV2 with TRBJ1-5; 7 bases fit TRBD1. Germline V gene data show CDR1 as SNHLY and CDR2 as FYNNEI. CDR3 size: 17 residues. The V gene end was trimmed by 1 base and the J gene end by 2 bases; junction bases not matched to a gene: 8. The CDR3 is CASSEGVRGLGNQPQHF. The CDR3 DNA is TGTGCCAGCAGTGAAGGGGTTAGGGGGCTGGGCAATCAGCCCCAGCATTTT.

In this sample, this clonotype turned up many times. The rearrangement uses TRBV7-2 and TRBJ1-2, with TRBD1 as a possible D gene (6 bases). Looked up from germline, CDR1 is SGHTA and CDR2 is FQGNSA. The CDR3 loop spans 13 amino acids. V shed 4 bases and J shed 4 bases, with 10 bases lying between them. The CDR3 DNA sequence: TGTGCCAGCAGCTCAAAGACAGGCTATGGCTACACCTTC. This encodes CASSSKTGYGYTF.

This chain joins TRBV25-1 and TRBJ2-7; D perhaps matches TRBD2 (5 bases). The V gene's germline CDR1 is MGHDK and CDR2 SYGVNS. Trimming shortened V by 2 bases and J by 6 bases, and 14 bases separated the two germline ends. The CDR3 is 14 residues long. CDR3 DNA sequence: TGTGCCAGCAGTGAAGCGGCGGGTGCGGGCGAGCAGTACTTC. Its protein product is CASSEAAGAGEQYF.

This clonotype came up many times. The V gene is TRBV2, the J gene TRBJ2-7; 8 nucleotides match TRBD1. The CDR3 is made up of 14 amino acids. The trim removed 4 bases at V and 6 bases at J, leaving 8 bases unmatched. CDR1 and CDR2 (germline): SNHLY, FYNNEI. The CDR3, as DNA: TGTGCCAGCAGTGTTCAGGACAGGGCCGTCGAGCAGTACTTC. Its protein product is CASSVQDRAVEQYF.

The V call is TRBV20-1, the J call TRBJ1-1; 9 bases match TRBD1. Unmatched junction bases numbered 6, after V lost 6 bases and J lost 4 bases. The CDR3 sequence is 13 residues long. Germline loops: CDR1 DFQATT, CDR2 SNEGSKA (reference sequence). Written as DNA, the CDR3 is TGCAGTGCCAACCGGGACAGGGTCACTGAAGCTTTCTTT. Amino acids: CSANRDRVTEAFF.

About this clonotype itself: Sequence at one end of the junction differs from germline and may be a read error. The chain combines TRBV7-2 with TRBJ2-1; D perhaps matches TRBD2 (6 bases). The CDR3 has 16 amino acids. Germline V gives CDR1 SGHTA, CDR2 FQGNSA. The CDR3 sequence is CASSLGFAGIGNEQFF. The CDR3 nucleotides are TGTGCCAGCAGCTTAGGATTTGCGGGAATAGGTAATGAGCAATTCTTC.

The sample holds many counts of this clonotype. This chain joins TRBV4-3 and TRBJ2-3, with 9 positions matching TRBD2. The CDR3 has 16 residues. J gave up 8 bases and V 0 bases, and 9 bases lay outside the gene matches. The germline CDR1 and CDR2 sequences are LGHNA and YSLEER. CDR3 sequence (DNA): TGCGCCAGCAGCCAAGAGTCAGGACTAGCGCCATCTACGCAGTATTTT. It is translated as CASSQESGLAPSTQYF.

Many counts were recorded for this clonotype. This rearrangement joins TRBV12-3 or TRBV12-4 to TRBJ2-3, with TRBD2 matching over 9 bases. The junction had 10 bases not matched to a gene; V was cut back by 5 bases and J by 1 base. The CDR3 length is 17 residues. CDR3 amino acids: CASSPAGLAGRTDTQYF. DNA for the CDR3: TGTGCCAGCAGTCCAGCAGGGCTAGCGGGACGCACAGATACGCAGTATTTT.

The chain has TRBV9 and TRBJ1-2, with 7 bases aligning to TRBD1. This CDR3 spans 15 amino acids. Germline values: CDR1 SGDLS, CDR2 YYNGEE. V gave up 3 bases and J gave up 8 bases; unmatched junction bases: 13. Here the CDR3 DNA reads TGTGCCAGCAGCGCCTCTGGACAGGTCGGTAACGGCTACACCTTC. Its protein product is CASSASGQVGNGYTF.

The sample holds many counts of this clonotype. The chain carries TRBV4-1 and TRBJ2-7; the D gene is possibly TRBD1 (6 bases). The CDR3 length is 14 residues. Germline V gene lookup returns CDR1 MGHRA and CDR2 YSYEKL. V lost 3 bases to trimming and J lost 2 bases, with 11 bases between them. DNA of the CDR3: TGCGCCAGCAGCCAGAAGGGGGAGACCTACGAGCAGTACTTC. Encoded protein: CASSQKGETYEQYF.

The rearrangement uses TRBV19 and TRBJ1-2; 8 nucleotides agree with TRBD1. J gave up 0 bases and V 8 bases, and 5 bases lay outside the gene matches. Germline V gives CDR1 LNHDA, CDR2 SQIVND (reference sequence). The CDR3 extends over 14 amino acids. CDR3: CASDRGAANYGYTF. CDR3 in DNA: TGTGCCAGTGACAGGGGAGCAGCTAACTATGGCTACACCTTC.

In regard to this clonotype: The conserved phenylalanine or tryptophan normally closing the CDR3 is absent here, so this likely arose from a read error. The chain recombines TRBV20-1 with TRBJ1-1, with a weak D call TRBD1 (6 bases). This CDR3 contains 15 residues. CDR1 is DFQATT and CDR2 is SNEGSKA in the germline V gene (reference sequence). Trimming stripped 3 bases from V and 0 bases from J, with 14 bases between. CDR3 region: CSASPGAGLNTEAFL. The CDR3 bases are TGCAGTGCTAGCCCAGGGGCAGGGTTGAACACTGAAGCTTTCTTG.

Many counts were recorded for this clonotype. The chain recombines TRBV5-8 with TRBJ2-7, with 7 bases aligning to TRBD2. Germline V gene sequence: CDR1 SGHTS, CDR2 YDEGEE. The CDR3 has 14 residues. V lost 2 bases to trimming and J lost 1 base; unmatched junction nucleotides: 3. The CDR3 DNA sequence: TGTGCCAGCAGCTTATACGGGGGGTCCTACGAGCAGTACTTC. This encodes CASSLYGGSYEQYF.

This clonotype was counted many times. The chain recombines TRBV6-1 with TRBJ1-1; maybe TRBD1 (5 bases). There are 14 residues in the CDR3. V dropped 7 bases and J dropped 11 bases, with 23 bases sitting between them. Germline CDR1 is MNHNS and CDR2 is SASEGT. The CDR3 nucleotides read TGTGCCAGCACCCTCCATCGGGGGGGGGATACGGCTTTCTTT. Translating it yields CASTLHRGGDTAFF.

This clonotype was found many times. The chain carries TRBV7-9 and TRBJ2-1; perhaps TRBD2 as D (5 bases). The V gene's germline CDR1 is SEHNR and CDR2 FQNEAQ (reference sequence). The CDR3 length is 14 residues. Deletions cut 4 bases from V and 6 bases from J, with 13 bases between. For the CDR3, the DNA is TGTGCCAGCAGCTCGCCTCTAGCTACCAATGAGCAGTTCTTC. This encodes CASSSPLATNEQFF.

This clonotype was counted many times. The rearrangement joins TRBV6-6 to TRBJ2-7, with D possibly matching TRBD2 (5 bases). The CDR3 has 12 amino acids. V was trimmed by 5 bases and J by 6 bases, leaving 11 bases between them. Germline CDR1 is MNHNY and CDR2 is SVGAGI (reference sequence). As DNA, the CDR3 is TGTGCCAGCAGTAGCCCCGGGGTCGAGCAGTACTTC. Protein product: CASSSPGVEQYF.

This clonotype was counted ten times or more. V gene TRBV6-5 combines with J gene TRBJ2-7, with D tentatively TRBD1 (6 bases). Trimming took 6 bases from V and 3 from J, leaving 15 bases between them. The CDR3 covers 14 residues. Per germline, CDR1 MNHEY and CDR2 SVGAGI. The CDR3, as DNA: TGTGCCAGCAGCCCCGGGCAGGGGAACTACGAGCAGTACTTC. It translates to CASSPGQGNYEQYF.

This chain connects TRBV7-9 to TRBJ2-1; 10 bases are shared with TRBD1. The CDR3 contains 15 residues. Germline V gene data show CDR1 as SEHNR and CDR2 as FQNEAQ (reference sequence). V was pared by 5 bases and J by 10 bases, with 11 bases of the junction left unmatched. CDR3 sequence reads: CASSPGDRGTGEQFF. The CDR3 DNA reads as TGTGCCAGCAGCCCAGGGGACAGGGGAACCGGGGAGCAGTTCTTC. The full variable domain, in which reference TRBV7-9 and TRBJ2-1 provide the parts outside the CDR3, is DTGVSQNPRHKITKRGQNVTFRCDPISEHNRLYWYRQTLGQGPEFLTYFQNEAQLEKSRLLSDRFSAERPKGSFSTLEIQRTEQGDSAMYLCASSPGDRGTGEQFFGPGTRLTVL.